Each of the 21 T cell receptor beta chains below was sequenced from the same sample in a study of OX40 agonist ivuxolimab in advanced cancers. Produced via immunoSEQ multiplex PCR; TCRdb's table is partial and in-frame only. This table has some 44,000 clones, 75% to 90% appearing once. Source: CD4+ or CD8+ T cells sorted from blood, taken in a trial of the OX40 agonist ivuxolimab. The source is an adult with an advanced solid tumor such as melanoma, head and neck, liver or kidney cancer.

The V gene is TRBV5-1, the J gene TRBJ2-1; 7 bases are shared with TRBD1. V was clipped by 4 bases and J by 6 bases; unmatched bases: 13. Germline assignment: CDR1 SGHRS and CDR2 YFSETQ. This CDR3 is 16 amino acids long. The CDR3 sequence is CASSRSPGQASNEQFF. The CDR3 nucleotides read TGCGCCAGCAGCCGTAGCCCAGGACAGGCTTCCAATGAGCAGTTCTTC.

The chain employs TRBV28 and TRBJ2-1; 7 bases are a match to TRBD2. This CDR3 is built from 12 residues. Germline-derived CDR1 and CDR2 are MDHEN and SYDVKM. V lost 6 bases, J lost 7 bases, and 3 bases stayed unmatched. The CDR3 DNA follows: TGTGCCAGCAGCGGGAGGTGGAATGAGCAGTTCTTC. This gives the protein CASSGRWNEQFF.

V usage is TRBV18 and J usage is TRBJ1-2; possibly TRBD1 for D (5 bases). This CDR3 contains 16 residues. Trimming stripped 3 bases from V and 4 bases from J, with 18 bases between. CDR1 and CDR2 (germline): KGHSH, LQKENI. The CDR3 bases are TGTGCCAGCTCACCTGGCAGGGAACGGCCAGGCTATGGCTACACCTTC. Its translation: CASSPGRERPGYGYTF.

The chain recombines TRBV27 with TRBJ1-1, with D perhaps matching TRBD1 (5 bases). Trimming removed 8 bases at V and 1 base at J, with 11 bases between. The CDR3 consists of 13 residues. Germline V CDR1 and CDR2: MNHEY, SMNVEV (reference sequence). The CDR3 region is CASCRVGNTEAFF. In DNA form, the CDR3 reads TGTGCCAGCTGCAGGGTAGGGAACACTGAAGCTTTCTTT.

This clone was recorded a few times. The chain links TRBV28 to TRBJ2-7, with 8 bases fitting TRBD2. CDR3 length equals 15 residues. Unmatched junction bases numbered 4, after V lost 2 bases and J lost 1 base. Germline values: CDR1 MDHEN, CDR2 SYDVKM. The CDR3 DNA follows: TGTGCCAGCAGTTTAAGCGGGAGAATATCCTACGAGCAGTACTTC. This encodes CASSLSGRISYEQYF.

This rearrangement joins TRBV9 to TRBJ1-2; D uncertain. Trimming removed 0 bases at V and 8 bases at J, with 23 bases between. Germline assignment: CDR1 SGDLS and CDR2 YYNGEE. CDR3 length: 17 amino acids. CDR3 amino acids: CASSVDLKSGVAGGYTF. The CDR3 DNA is TGTGCCAGCAGCGTAGATTTGAAATCCGGGGTAGCGGGCGGCTACACCTTC.

V gene TRBV12-5 combines with J gene TRBJ2-1; 8 bases agree with TRBD2. Germline CDR1 reads LGHNT; CDR2 reads FRNRAP. J lost 8 bases, V lost 3 bases, and 12 bases had no gene match. The CDR3 is made up of 16 amino acids. The CDR3 region is CASGLGAGGGRDEQFF. As DNA, the CDR3 is TGTGCTAGTGGTTTAGGGGCGGGAGGTGGGAGGGATGAGCAGTTCTTC.

V and J are TRBV30 and TRBJ1-5; no reliable D call. CDR1 and CDR2 from the germline V gene are GTSNPN and SVGIG (reference sequence). V was shortened by 2 bases and J by 7 bases, with 12 bases between the two germline ends. This CDR3 region has 13 residues. The CDR3: CAWSLAGGQPQHF. The CDR3 coding sequence is TGTGCCTGGAGTTTGGCAGGCGGCCAGCCCCAGCATTTT. The whole variable domain, filled in from reference TRBV30 and TRBJ1-5, reads SQTIHQWPATLVQPVGSPLSLECTVEGTSNPNLYWYRQAAGRGLQLLFYSVGIGQISSEVPQNLSASRPQDRQFILSSKKLLLSDSGFYLCAWSLAGGQPQHFGDGTRLSIL.

This chain connects TRBV30 to TRBJ1-2, with a possible D match to TRBD1 (6 bases). The V gene's germline CDR1 is GTSNPN and CDR2 SVGIG (reference sequence). Trimming stripped 0 bases from V and 6 bases from J, with 20 bases between. CDR3 length: 16 amino acids. The CDR3 reads CAWSVSLSGGPHGYTF. The CDR3 DNA reads as TGTGCCTGGAGTGTATCGCTGTCCGGGGGGCCCCATGGCTACACCTTC.

V gene TRBV5-1 combines with J gene TRBJ2-5; 7 bases map to TRBD2. The J call may be mistaken, given a closer DNA end match to TRBJ2-7. Per the germline V gene, CDR1 is SGHRS and CDR2 is YFSETQ. The CDR3 covers 15 residues. The CDR3 sequence is CASSLVGTNAYEQYF. The CDR3 DNA sequence: TGCGCCAGCAGCTTGGTAGGGACTAACGCCTACGAGCAGTACTTC.

Written as DNA, the CDR3 is TGTGCCAGCAGTGCCCCGAGGGAGGATGAAAAACTGTTTTTT. Its protein product is CASSAPREDEKLFF. The chain couples TRBV28 to TRBJ1-4; D is undetermined. The CDR3 consists of 14 residues. Trimming cost V 5 bases and J 6 bases, with 13 bases left between them. Germline values: CDR1 MDHEN, CDR2 SYDVKM.

V usage is TRBV14 and J usage is TRBJ1-2, with 7 bases matching TRBD1. The CDR3 is 18 amino acids. J gave up 8 bases and V 0 bases, and 18 bases lay outside the gene matches. Germline CDR1 SGHDN, CDR2 FVKESK. The CDR3 protein is CASSQDFGSPTGWKGYTF. In nucleotides, the CDR3 is TGTGCCAGCAGCCAAGATTTCGGGTCTCCGACAGGGTGGAAAGGCTACACCTTC.

This sequence joins TRBV11-2 and TRBJ1-2, with no clear D. V lost 1 base and J lost 4, with 7 bases in between. The CDR3 sequence is 13 residues long. The germline gives CDR1 SGHAT, CDR2 FQNNGV. The CDR3 loop reads CASSLGQSYGYTF. The CDR3 DNA follows: TGTGCCAGCAGCTTAGGGCAGTCCTATGGCTACACCTTC.

V is TRBV29-1 and J is TRBJ2-1; 8 bases line up with TRBD1. CDR1 and CDR2 from the germline V gene are SQVTM and ANQGSEA. The length of the CDR3 is 14 residues. The V and J ends lost 3 bases and 3 bases, in that order; junction bases with no gene match: 4. CDR3: CSVERTGFYNEQFF. CDR3 nucleotides: TGCAGCGTTGAGAGGACAGGGTTCTACAATGAGCAGTTCTTC.

This clone appeared once. The CDR3 coding sequence is TGTGCCAGCTCACCACCGTCCAGAGGGTCCGGCATTCAGTACTTC. Amino acids: CASSPPSRGSGIQYF. The chain employs TRBV18 and TRBJ2-4; D perhaps matches TRBD2 (5 bases). The CDR3 totals 15 residues. The germline V gene has CDR1 KGHSH and CDR2 LQKENI. V lost 0 bases to trimming and J lost 9 bases, with 15 bases between them. Full variable domain (missing parts from reference TRBV18 and TRBJ2-4): NAGVMQNPRHLVRRRGQEARLRCSPMKGHSHVYWYRQLPEEGLKFMVYLQKENIIDESGMPKERFSAEFPKEGPSILRIQQVVRGDSAAYFCASSPPSRGSGIQYFGAGTRLSVL.

This chain uses TRBV2 with TRBJ1-1, with D perhaps matching TRBD1 (6 bases). CDR1 is SNHLY, CDR2 FYNNEI, per germline. This CDR3 is built from 15 residues. The V end was cut by 0 bases, the J end by 7 bases, with 15 bases between. Here the CDR3 DNA reads TGTGCCAGCAGTGAAGCGACCAGGGGATTCGGTGAAGCTTTCTTT. Translated: CASSEATRGFGEAFF.

This clone was observed a few times. The chain employs TRBV29-1 and TRBJ1-2, with D unresolved. Germline V lookup: CDR1 SQVTM, CDR2 ANQGSEA. The CDR3 is made up of 12 amino acids. Trimming cost V 2 bases and J 5 bases, with 9 bases left between them. The CDR3 DNA follows: TGCAGCGTTGAAAAGGCTACGTATGGCTACACCTTC. Encoded protein: CSVEKATYGYTF.

The table lists this clone with a few counts. The chain employs TRBV19 and TRBJ1-2; 7 bases are shared with TRBD1. This CDR3 contains 14 residues. Germline V gene data show CDR1 as LNHDA and CDR2 as SQIVND (reference sequence). Trimming cost V 3 bases and J 6 bases; bases outside gene matches: 7. The CDR3, as DNA: TGTGCCAGTAGTATTCGAAACAGGGGCCATGGCTACACCTTC. Translating gives CASSIRNRGHGYTF.

Note on this clone: The same CDR3 is also encoded by other DNA sequences in this sample. CDR3 DNA: TGTGCCAGCAGCTTGGGACGGTCCTACAATGAGCAGTTCTTC. Protein product: CASSLGRSYNEQFF. V is TRBV5-6 and J is TRBJ2-1; D uncertain. CDR3 length: 14 amino acids. Germline CDR1 is SGHDT and CDR2 is YYEEEE. V was shortened by 0 bases and J by 1 base, with 5 bases between the two germline ends.

The rearrangement uses TRBV10-3 and TRBJ2-1, with D uncertain. The CDR3 runs 12 residues. Trimming cost V 2 bases and J 7 bases, with 6 bases left between them. Germline assignment: CDR1 ENHRY and CDR2 SYGVKD. The CDR3 loop reads CAISELVNEQFF. DNA for the CDR3: TGTGCCATCAGTGAGCTAGTAAATGAGCAGTTCTTC.

This clone has a single count. The chain employs TRBV7-8 and TRBJ1-1; maybe TRBD1 (6 bases). The CDR3 sequence is 14 residues long. CDR1 and CDR2 from the germline V gene are SGHVS and FQNEAQ. Trimming took off 7 bases at V and 5 bases at J, with 17 bases between the two ends. For the CDR3, the DNA is TGTGCCAGCACCCCCCAGGGGCTAGGGACTGAAGCTTTCTTT. It is translated as CASTPQGLGTEAFF.